This T cell receptor beta chain was captured in a study of beta chain features in type 1 diabetes (dated by TCRdb to the late 2010s). Study-wide context: Mean age, gender distribution, total cell number and subset yield did not differ between patients and healthy donors. A total of 90 million to 130 million sorted cells were examined across all samples, and a strong correlation was observed between cell number per subset and RNA yield. In the study, TCRB repertoires of sorted circulating CD4+ T cell subsets from recently diagnosed type 1 diabetes patients were compared with those of matched healthy donors. Naive and central memory subsets were obtained from all 28 donors, but regulatory and stem cell-like memory subsets were isolated from only 8 patients and 8 healthy donors.

From each donor, a single peripheral blood sample of approximately 110 mL on average was drawn into heparinised tubes. Naive, central memory, regulatory and stem cell-like memory CD4+ T cells were sorted on a BD FACSAria II using a panel including CD45RO, CCR7, CD25, CD127, CD95 and CD27. A purity above 95% was achieved for all sorted populations. PBMCs were separated immediately by Lymphoprep density gradient centrifugation and were stained directly, without being cultured. Samples were stained and sorted in pairs, with one healthy donor and one patient per experiment, so that batch effects were minimized. About this clone itself: The specificity of this receptor is unknown. One base away there is no much larger clone; base qualities are not given.

The entire isolated RNA was reverse transcribed using the High Capacity cDNA Reverse Transcription Kit, and thus expressed TCRB transcripts were sequenced. Deep immunoSEQ sequencing was applied to naive, central memory and regulatory T cell samples, giving an average of about 3.8 million total reads per sample. Sorted cells were lysed in RLT buffer, and RNA was extracted using DNase-treated RNeasy Micro or Mini kits according to cell number. Each cell subset was processed on its own to prevent cross-contamination, while patient and healthy donor samples were processed together. TCRB sequences were amplified from cDNA with the immunoSEQ multiplex PCR, producing 87-bp fragments spanning the CDR3 region. The amplicons were sequenced using the Illumina HiSeq platform. The original methods were these. PCR bias was computationally corrected using synthetic template baselines, reads within Hamming distance 2 were collapsed, and singletons that could not be merged were discarded. Reads were aligned against IMGT so that V, D and J genes, CDR3 length and insertions or deletions at six rearrangement sites could be assigned. Clonotype counts were normalized to sorted cell number within each subset before computing true diversity and Gini coefficients with the tcR R package. Repertoire sharing was quantified using the overlap coefficient calculated on TCRB nucleotide sequences. Out-of-frame TCRB sequences from naive cells were analyzed to stand in for the pre-selection repertoire. The immuneACCESS repertoire file appears here via TCRdb, limited to in-frame rearrangements. These files lack a portion of the clones; in checked studies, under half of the deficit traces to unresolved V genes, and the cause of the others is not known. D and trimming come from the DNA, and the V and J calls and clone size come from that table. The sample contains about 660,000 clones, around 15% of them found a single time. Clones ranked in the top ten supply approximately 0.042% of the sample.

What the work shows at the level of the full study, not this receptor alone: Naive, central memory and regulatory TCRB repertoires appeared to be more similar among patients than among healthy donors. Because cDNA was sequenced instead of genomic DNA, activated cells with high expression could be over-represented, although the groups did not differ in activation or CD3 levels. In all four CD4+ subsets, TCRB CDR3 length was moderately but significantly shorter in type 1 diabetes patients. Because small numbers of individuals were included in the HLA sub-analyses, any influence of HLA type on TCRB rearrangement was left unresolved. At VDJ recombination sites, patients with type 1 diabetes made fewer insertions and deleted more nucleotides, a pattern implying thymic rearrangement abnormalities. PCR might favor shorter templates, but patient and control samples were amplified and corrected together, so any skew would affect both groups equally.

Spanning cysteine to phenylalanine, the CDR3 consists of 14 amino acids. Kept here is only the CDR3 DNA, which spans 42 bases and is read in frame from base 1. V drops 0 bases and J drops 5 bases, leaving 10 bases in between. Looking up the germline V gene (reference sequence) yields CDR1 MNHEY and CDR2 SMNVEV. The source material was naive CD4+ T cells from blood. The meaning of the sample's cell subset or site label: true naive CD4+ T cells. This chain is built from TRBV27 and TRBJ2-5; TRBD1 is a weak D gene call, 6 bases matching. The clonotype originates from a man between 18 and 35 years old with type 1 diabetes. The CDR3 protein: CASSLSGQRETQYF. At the DNA level, the sequence is TGTGCCAGCAGTTTATCGGGACAAAGGGAGACCCAGTACTTC.